This T cell receptor (beta chain) originates from a study of beta chain features in type 1 diabetes. The CDR3 sequence is 17 residues long. The germline V and J ends were trimmed by 0 bases and 0 bases, with 13 bases remaining between them. From germline, CDR1 is LGHNA and CDR2 YNFKEQ. The sequenced template was cDNA made from the entire isolated RNA. Using immunoSEQ multiplex PCR, the repertoire was profiled, and TCRdb retains in-frame clones only, with some absent. This table holds about 150,000 clones, roughly 10% found once. The sample taken for sequencing was naive CD4+ T cells from blood. The receptor comes from a man aged 18 to 30 in good health. The J gene is TRBJ2-3, the V gene TRBV4-2; D is possibly TRBD2 (7 bases). CDR3 sequence (DNA): TGTGCCAGCAGCCAAGATTGGAGGGGGGGTAGCACAGATACGCAGTATTTT. As protein: CASSQDWRGGSTDTQYF.